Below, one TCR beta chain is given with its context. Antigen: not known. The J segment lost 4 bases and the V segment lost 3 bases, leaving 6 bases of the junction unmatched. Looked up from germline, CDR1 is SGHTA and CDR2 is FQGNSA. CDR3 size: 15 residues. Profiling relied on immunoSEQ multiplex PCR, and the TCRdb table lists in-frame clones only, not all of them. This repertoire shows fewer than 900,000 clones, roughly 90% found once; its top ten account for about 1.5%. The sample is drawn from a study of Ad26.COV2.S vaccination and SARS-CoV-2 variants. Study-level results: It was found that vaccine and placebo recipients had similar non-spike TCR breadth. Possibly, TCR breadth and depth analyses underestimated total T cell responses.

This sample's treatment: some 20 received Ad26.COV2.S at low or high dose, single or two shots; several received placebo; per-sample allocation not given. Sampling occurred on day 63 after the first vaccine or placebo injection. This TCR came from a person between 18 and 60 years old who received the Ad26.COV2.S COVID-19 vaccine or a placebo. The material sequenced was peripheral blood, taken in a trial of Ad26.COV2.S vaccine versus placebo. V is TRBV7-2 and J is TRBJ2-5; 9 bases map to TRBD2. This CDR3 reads CASSFRASGVETQYF. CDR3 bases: TGTGCCAGCAGCTTTCGAGCTAGCGGGGTAGAGACCCAGTACTTC.